Below are 17 T cell receptor beta chains sequenced from a single sample in a study of cytomegalovirus exposure and HLA in healthy donors. Generated by immunoSEQ multiplex PCR, the TCRdb table keeps only in-frame clones and is missing some. The top ten hold about 3.5% of the sample, which has 130,000 or so clones, roughly nine tenths seen once. Sequencing was performed on PBMCs. The receptors here all came from a young man in good health and CMV-seronegative.

This clone came up once. This chain joins TRBV5-1 and TRBJ2-1, with 8 bases aligning to TRBD1. The CDR3 loop spans 14 amino acids. Germline loops: CDR1 SGHRS, CDR2 YFSETQ. Unmatched junction bases numbered 5, after V lost 0 bases and J lost 9 bases. In nucleotides, the CDR3 is TGCGCCAGCAGCTTGGGTCGGGGGACAGGTGAGCAGTTCTTC. Amino acids: CASSLGRGTGEQFF.

The chain joins TRBV2 to TRBJ1-5, with 7 bases identical to TRBD1. From germline, CDR1 is SNHLY and CDR2 FYNNEI. The CDR3 is 14 residues long. The V gene end was trimmed by 6 bases and the J gene end by 7 bases; junction bases not matched to a gene: 9. CDR3 sequence (DNA): TGTGCCAGCAGCGTATACAGGGGACGCCAGCCCCAGCATTTT. Its protein product is CASSVYRGRQPQHF.

V is TRBV29-1 and J is TRBJ1-5; 7 nucleotides agree with TRBD1. This CDR3 has 13 residues. CDR1 SQVTM and CDR2 ANQGSEA come from the germline V gene. V lost 5 bases and J lost 2; bases outside the gene matches: 3. The CDR3 coding sequence is TGCAGCGTTTGGACAGGAGGCAATCAGCCCCAGCATTTT. It specifies CSVWTGGNQPQHF.

The V call is TRBV15, the J call TRBJ1-4; TRBD1 matches 10 bases. The CDR3 has 16 amino acids. V lost 4 bases to trimming and J lost 6 bases; unmatched junction nucleotides: 8. The V gene's germline CDR1 is LNHNV and CDR2 YYDKDF (reference sequence). DNA of the CDR3: TGTGCCACCAGCACCTCCTCGGGACAGGGGCATGAAAAACTGTTTTTT. It specifies CATSTSSGQGHEKLFF. Using reference TRBV15 and TRBJ1-4 for the parts outside the CDR3, the full variable domain is DAMVIQNPRYQVTQFGKPVTLSCSQTLNHNVMYWYQQKSSQAPKLLFHYYDKDFNNEADTPDNFQSRRPNTSFCFLDIRSPGLGDTAMYLCATSTSSGQGHEKLFFGSGTQLSVL.

The chain links TRBV5-4 to TRBJ1-3; D may be TRBD1 (6 bases). CDR3 size: 16 residues. V lost 0 bases to trimming and J lost 0 bases, with 10 bases between them. Germline CDR1 reads SGHNT; CDR2 reads YYREEE (reference sequence). CDR3 residues: CASSLAGTRSGNTIYF. The CDR3 DNA is TGTGCCAGCAGCTTGGCTGGGACACGCTCTGGAAACACCATATATTTT.

The chain links TRBV7-9 to TRBJ2-5, with 11 bases aligning to TRBD2. This CDR3 comprises 15 residues. V lost 5 bases to trimming and J lost 2 bases; unmatched junction nucleotides: 4. The germline gives CDR1 SEHNR, CDR2 FQNEAQ (reference sequence). CDR3 nucleotide sequence: TGTGCCAGCAGCCTTAGCGGGGGGGCTCAAGAGACCCAGTACTTC. It specifies CASSLSGGAQETQYF.

The rearrangement joins TRBV6-5 to TRBJ2-7; D uncertain. CDR3 length: 13 residues. The germline V and J ends were trimmed by 6 bases and 2 bases, with 11 bases remaining between them. Per germline, CDR1 MNHEY and CDR2 SVGAGI. The CDR3 sequence is CASSRLVTYEQYF. CDR3 sequence (DNA): TGTGCCAGCAGCCGGCTAGTTACCTACGAGCAGTACTTC.

The chain carries TRBV29-1 and TRBJ1-2, with unresolved D. Trimming took off 7 bases at V and 4 bases at J, with 16 bases between the two ends. This CDR3 is built from 13 residues. The germline V gene encodes CDR1 SQVTM and CDR2 ANQGSEA. As DNA, the CDR3 is TGCAGCGCCCGGGAACCTTCTATCTATGGCTACACCTTC. Its translation is CSAREPSIYGYTF.

The chain couples TRBV6-6 to TRBJ1-1, with D perhaps matching TRBD1 (6 bases). The length of the CDR3 is 14 residues. Trimming stripped 2 bases from V and 5 bases from J, with 12 bases between. Per germline, CDR1 MNHNY and CDR2 SVGAGI (reference sequence). CDR3 nucleotides: TGTGCCAGCAGTTACAGGGGGGGGTGGACTGAAGCTTTCTTT. The encoded protein is CASSYRGGWTEAFF.

This chain joins TRBV2 and TRBJ2-3; D is possibly TRBD1 (5 bases). The V gene lost 3 bases and the J gene lost 0 bases, with 10 bases spanning the gap. This CDR3 region has 15 residues. Germline V gene data show CDR1 as SNHLY and CDR2 as FYNNEI. CDR3 bases: TGTGCCAGCAGTGAGGTGGGGCTTAGCACAGATACGCAGTATTTT. Encoded protein: CASSEVGLSTDTQYF.

The chain combines TRBV18 with TRBJ1-5; D is unresolved. In germline, CDR1 is KGHSH, CDR2 LQKENI. The V end lost 2 bases, the J end lost 6 bases, and 8 bases lay between the germline ends. The CDR3 extends over 13 amino acids. The CDR3 sequence: CASSPEPLQPQHF. The CDR3 bases are TGTGCCAGCTCACCAGAGCCGCTTCAGCCCCAGCATTTT.

The CDR3 is CASSLGVDRVAEKLFF. CDR3 coding DNA: TGCGCCAGCAGCCTTGGGGTCGACAGGGTCGCGGAAAAACTGTTTTTT. The gene calls are TRBV4-1 and TRBJ1-4; 7 positions agree with TRBD1. Losses at the gene ends were 4 bases for V and 8 bases for J; bases not matched to a gene: 13. This CDR3 is built from 16 residues. Germline V gene data show CDR1 as MGHRA and CDR2 as YSYEKL.

This clone occurred once. The chain links TRBV7-3 to TRBJ2-1, with 7 bases matching TRBD2. The CDR3 extends over 14 amino acids. V lost 1 base to trimming and J lost 4 bases; unmatched junction nucleotides: 1. CDR1 and CDR2 from the germline V gene are SGHTA and FQGTGA. CDR3 bases: TGTGCCAGCAGCTTAAGGGAGGGTTACAATGAGCAGTTCTTC. Protein: CASSLREGYNEQFF.

The chain combines TRBV4-1 with TRBJ1-5, with D maybe TRBD1 (6 bases). Trimming took 3 bases from V and 6 from J, leaving 12 bases between them. Germline values: CDR1 MGHRA, CDR2 YSYEKL. The CDR3 is made up of 14 amino acids. The CDR3 region is CASSHTGLGQPQHF. The CDR3 coding sequence is TGCGCCAGCAGCCATACAGGGCTGGGTCAGCCCCAGCATTTT.

This clone was detected only a few times. This sequence joins TRBV19 and TRBJ1-5, with a weak D call TRBD1 (5 bases). V was trimmed by 5 bases and J by 0 bases, leaving 11 bases between them. CDR3 size: 15 residues. Germline CDR1 and CDR2: LNHDA and SQIVND (reference sequence). CDR3 nucleotides: TGTGCCAGTAGTCCAGGGATCTATAGCAATCAGCCCCAGCATTTT. Translated, it gives CASSPGIYSNQPQHF.

This chain links TRBV6-1 with TRBJ2-3, with TRBD2 matching over 12 bases. Per germline, CDR1 MNHNS and CDR2 SASEGT. CDR3 length: 15 residues. Trimming at V came to 5 bases and at J to 4 bases, leaving 4 bases not matched to a gene. This CDR3 reads CASSPSGGEADTQYF. The CDR3 DNA reads as TGTGCCAGCAGTCCTAGCGGGGGGGAAGCAGATACGCAGTATTTT.

This clone was recorded only once. This chain links TRBV27 with TRBJ1-6; 7 positions agree with TRBD1. The CDR3 length is 14 residues. In germline, CDR1 is MNHEY, CDR2 SMNVEV (reference sequence). V lost 3 bases to trimming and J lost 14 bases; unmatched junction nucleotides: 10. The CDR3 loop is CASSFGRGLRALHF. The CDR3 region has the DNA TGTGCCAGCAGTTTTGGAAGGGGGCTGAGGGCCCTCCACTTT.